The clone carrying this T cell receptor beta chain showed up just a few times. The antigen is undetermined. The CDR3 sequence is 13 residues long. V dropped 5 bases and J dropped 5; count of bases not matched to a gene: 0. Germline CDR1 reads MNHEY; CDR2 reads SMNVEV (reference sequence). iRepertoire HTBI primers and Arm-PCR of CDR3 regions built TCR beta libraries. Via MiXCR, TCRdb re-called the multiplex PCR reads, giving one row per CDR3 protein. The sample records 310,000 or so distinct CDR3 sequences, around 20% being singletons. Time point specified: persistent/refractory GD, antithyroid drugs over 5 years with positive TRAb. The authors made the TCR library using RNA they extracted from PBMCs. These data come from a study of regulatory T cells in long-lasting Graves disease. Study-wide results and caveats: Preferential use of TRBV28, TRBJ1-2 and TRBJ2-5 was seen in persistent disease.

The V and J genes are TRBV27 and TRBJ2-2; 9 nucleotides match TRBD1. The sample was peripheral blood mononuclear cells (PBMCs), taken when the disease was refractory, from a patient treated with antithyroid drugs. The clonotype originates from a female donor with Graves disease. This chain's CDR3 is CASSDRGTGELFF. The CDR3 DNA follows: TGTGCCAGCAGTGACAGGGGGACCGGGGAGCTGTTTTTT.